The clone carrying this T cell receptor beta chain appeared a few times. As yet, its antigen is unknown. It was uncontrolled infection, other autoimmune disease, pregnancy or lactation that excluded patients. This sample is part of a study of T cells in Graves' hyperthyroidism and ophthalmopathy. The study, taken as a whole, reports: Among thyroid clonotypes expanded above 0.001, most also appeared in blood. For ophthalmopathy, model prediction preceded onset by a median roughly 6.2 months.

V lost 3 bases and J lost 4, with 12 bases in between. The CDR3 runs 14 residues. Germline V gives CDR1 SGHVS, CDR2 FQNEAQ. TCR beta CDR3 regions were amplified from RNA. Initially, a first-round RT-PCR of the TCR CDR3 employed the HTBI primer set. From the multiplex PCR reads, TCRdb called clonotypes with MiXCR, one entry per CDR3 protein. Among around 420,000 distinct CDR3 sequences listed, 15% to 18% were seen once. The sequenced material came from blood. The V and J genes are TRBV7-8 and TRBJ1-2; D perhaps matches TRBD1 (5 bases). This TCR was sampled from a woman aged 18-29 years with Graves' hyperthyroidism. The CDR3 DNA reads TGTGCCAGCAGCTTGGGGGGAGATGGCTATGGCTACACCTTC. Amino acid sequence: CASSLGGDGYGYTF.